This T cell receptor (beta chain) was found in a study of blood T cell repertoires in COVID-19. V was cut by 6 bases and J by 0 bases, with 11 bases left in between. Germline-derived CDR1 and CDR2 are SNHLY and FYNNEI. This CDR3 region has 14 residues. Here immunoSEQ multiplex PCR was the method, and the copy in TCRdb shows in-frame clones only, minus some. The table shows some 100,000 clones, with around 89% occurring only once. This TCR came from a human donor in a cohort sampled during active COVID-19. The sequencing input was peripheral blood. The V and J genes are TRBV2 and TRBJ1-2; possible D gene TRBD1, 6 bases. Here the CDR3 reads CASSLDRANYGYTF. The CDR3 coding sequence is TGTGCCAGCAGCCTGGACAGAGCTAACTATGGCTACACCTTC.